This TCR beta chain was captured by sequencing in a study of persistence of HIV-infected CD4 T cells. Concerning this clone: No antigen is known for it.

Losses at the gene ends were 7 bases for V and 3 bases for J; bases not matched to a gene: 10. The CDR3 has 15 amino acids. The germline gives CDR1 LGHNA, CDR2 YNFKEQ. Sequencing used immunoSEQ version 4 in survey mode. Method: immunoSEQ multiplex PCR; TCRdb's copy keeps in-frame clones and lacks some. The table has about 36,000 clones, under 90% seen once; the top ten hold around 5.9%. Cells were stimulated with overlapping HIV-1 Gag 15-mer peptides. CD40L/CD69 double-negative CD45RO-high memory CD4+ T cells were collected. The chain is built from TRBV4-2 and TRBJ2-3; TRBD2 matches 7 bases. The sequence came from an adult with HIV. The donor label of this sample is uncertain. The source material was cultured CD4+ T cells from PBMCs, sampled from a patient who received antiretroviral therapy. The CDR3: CASISRVGGTDTQYF. CDR3 in DNA: TGTGCCAGCATCTCACGGGTGGGGGGGACAGATACGCAGTATTTT.